The rows below give T cell receptor beta chains drawn from one sample of a study of identical twins. One entry per CDR3 protein, called by TCRdb with MiXCR from the 5' RACE reads. The sample holds under 300,000 distinct CDR3 sequences, approximately 11% seen once. These data were likewise used in another study, on yellow fever vaccine responses in identical twins.

The sample comprised memory (CD45RO+) T cells sorted from blood. The receptors stem from a woman younger than 30 in good health. Each CDR3 is given with its conserved first and last residue. D genes are given only for firm matches. For some rows the clone size is stated as once, few or many, or as a class when expanded; others skip it.

d_call,j_call,cdr3_length,v_call,clone_size,cdr3_aa,cdr3_nt
NA,TRBJ1-1,15,TRBV7-9,NA,CASSSSLGPKAEAFF,TGTGCCAGCAGCTCCTCCTTAGGGCCGAAAGCTGAAGCTTTCTTT
TRBD2,TRBJ2-3,16,TRBV5-1,NA,CASAGDAGSSTDTQYF,TGCGCCAGCGCGGGGGACGCAGGGTCTAGCACAGATACGCAGTATTTT
TRBD2,TRBJ2-3,16,TRBV6-5,NA,CASSYLSLAGTDTQYF,TGTGCCAGCAGTTACCTCAGCCTAGCGGGGACAGATACGCAGTATTTT
NA,TRBJ2-2,12,TRBV28,NA,CASSLALGELFF,TGTGCCAGCAGTTTAGCTCTCGGGGAGCTGTTTTTT
NA,TRBJ2-7,15,TRBV5-4,NA,CASSPSASPAYEQYF,TGTGCCAGCAGCCCTTCGGCGTCACCCGCCTACGAGCAGTACTTC
TRBD2,TRBJ2-1,19,TRBV11-1,NA,CASSLTQSPSGGRYNEQFF,TGTGCCAGCAGCTTAACACAAAGCCCTAGCGGGGGGAGATACAATGAGCAGTTCTTC
NA,TRBJ2-7,13,TRBV20-1,NA,CSARDSRQGGTYF,TGCAGTGCTAGAGATTCCCGACAGGGAGGTACATACTTC
NA,TRBJ2-7,16,TRBV6-1,NA,CASSPYGGAYSYEQYF,TGTGCCAGCAGTCCGTACGGGGGTGCCTACTCCTACGAGCAGTACTTC
NA,TRBJ1-6,13,TRBV10-3,few,CAISEDRSEPLHF,TGTGCCATCAGTGAAGACAGGTCGGAACCCCTCCACTTT
NA,TRBJ2-7,13,TRBV6-1,few,CASSRYPGDEQYF,TGTGCCAGCAGCAGATATCCAGGGGACGAGCAGTACTTC
TRBD2,TRBJ2-3,16,TRBV5-6,once,CASSLPVSGGGDTQYF,TGTGCCAGCAGCTTACCGGTTAGCGGGGGGGGAGATACGCAGTATTTT
TRBD2,TRBJ2-3,17,TRBV20-1,few,CCARLTSGGGSTDTQYF,TGCTGCGCTAGATTGACTAGCGGGGGGGGGAGCACAGATACGCAGTATTTT
TRBD1,TRBJ2-5,16,TRBV20-1,NA,CSARDPWGRGQETQYF,TGCAGTGCTAGAGATCCCTGGGGCAGGGGGCAAGAGACCCAGTACTTC
NA,TRBJ2-1,12,TRBV10-3,few,CAINEGNNEQFF,TGTGCCATCAACGAGGGCAACAATGAGCAGTTCTTC
NA,TRBJ1-2,14,TRBV12-3/TRBV12-4,few,CASSEILPGEGYTF,TGTGCCAGCAGTGAAATCTTGCCCGGGGAAGGCTACACCTTC